This T cell receptor beta chain was sequenced for a study of regulatory T cells in long-lasting Graves disease. The time point was: newly diagnosed GD, antithyroid drugs for less than 3 months. PBMC RNA was the source of the TCR library. This CDR3 contains 17 residues. Germline CDR1 is SGHVS and CDR2 is FQNEAQ. Between the trimmed V and J ends, which lost 5 bases and 0 bases, there was a span of 18 bases. This clonotype was recorded at least ten times. CDR3 regions were amplified by Arm-PCR using iRepertoire HTBI primers to build TCR beta libraries. TCRdb recomputed calls from the multiplex PCR reads with MiXCR, one row per CDR3 protein. Of hundreds of thousands of distinct CDR3 sequences in the sample, about 16% were seen once. This same sample was also taken into another study, of T cells in Graves' hyperthyroidism and ophthalmopathy.

The specimen was peripheral blood mononuclear cells (PBMCs), collected at new diagnosis, from a patient treated with antithyroid drugs. This TCR came from a woman aged 25 to 39 with Graves disease. This sequence joins TRBV7-8 and TRBJ2-3, with D tentatively TRBD2 (6 bases). CDR3 sequence: CASSEGLQPTSTDTQYF. The CDR3 DNA follows: TGTGCCAGCAGCGAGGGACTGCAACCGACTAGCACAGATACGCAGTATTTT.